The next 3 T cell receptor beta chains were all read from a single sample in a study of T cell repertoires in cytomegalovirus infection. Each CDR3 protein gets one entry after TCRdb re-called the reads with MiXCR. The table lists fewer than 850,000 distinct CDR3 sequences, 25% to 35% of them singletons. No cognate antigen is known for these TCRs. The sample in question was cultured CD8+ T cells from PBMCs, obtained from culture after CMV antigen stimulation. These receptors originate from a human donor in good health (CMV status not recorded). Some clones in this sample may be carry-over from other donors' samples.

This clonotype was picked up a small number of times. The chain carries TRBV2 and TRBJ1-2; possibly TRBD1 for D (5 bases). V dropped 1 base and J dropped 8 bases, with 8 bases sitting between them. Germline assignment: CDR1 SNHLY and CDR2 FYNNEI. This CDR3 spans 12 amino acids. In DNA form, the CDR3 reads TGTGCCAGCAGTGAAGGGGGGAGCGGCTACACCTTC. Translated, it gives CASSEGGSGYTF.

This clonotype has a count of ten or more. This chain uses TRBV7-8 with TRBJ1-1; TRBD1 aligns across 8 bases. Trimming cost V 1 base and J 1 base; bases outside gene matches: 2. CDR1 and CDR2 from the germline V gene are SGHVS and FQNEAQ. This CDR3 is built from 15 residues. The DNA for the CDR3 is TGTGCCAGCAGCTTAGTCGGACAGGGGAACACTGAAGCTTTCTTT. Translation gives CASSLVGQGNTEAFF. Looking up the rest from reference TRBV7-8 and TRBJ1-1 gives the full variable domain: GAGVSQSPRYKVAKRGQDVALRCDPISGHVSLFWYQQALGQGPEFLTYFQNEAQLDKSGLPSDRFFAERPEGSVSTLKIQRTQQEDSAVYLCASSLVGQGNTEAFFGQGTRLTVV.

The chain recombines TRBV11-1 with TRBJ1-2; TRBD1 matches at 7 bases. CDR1 SGHAT and CDR2 FQDESV come from the germline V gene (reference sequence). The CDR3 contains 15 residues. J was trimmed by 4 bases and V by 5 bases; bases with no gene match: 10. CDR3 residues: CASSDGGGYSYGYTF. The CDR3 nucleotides are TGTGCCAGCAGCGATGGAGGGGGCTATAGCTATGGCTACACCTTC.